This T cell receptor (beta chain) was sequenced in a study of radiotherapy plus CTLA-4 blockade in lung cancer. The study's findings and limits: Interferon-beta, together with early blood T cell clone dynamics, reportedly best predicted response. In blood, TCR clones derived from the tumor expanded after radiotherapy plus ipilimumab.

Focal radiation and CTLA-4 blockade (ipilimumab) were tested in chemo-refractory metastatic non-small-cell lung cancer patients. Germline V lookup: CDR1 SGHTA, CDR2 FQGNSA. V lost 3 bases, J lost 8 bases, and 12 bases stayed unmatched. CDR3 length: 15 residues. TCRdb's table, derived via immunoSEQ multiplex PCR, lists solely in-frame clones and lacks some. This repertoire shows 80,000 or so clones, 78% found once; its top ten account for approximately 3.9%. Of note for this clone: Its antigen is unknown.

Sequences were derived from peripheral blood, sampled from a patient treated with radiotherapy plus ipilimumab. The chain links TRBV7-2 to TRBJ1-2; 7 positions match TRBD1. The receptor's source is a human donor with non-small cell lung cancer who had a partial response to radiotherapy plus ipilimumab. Some clones in this sample may be carry-over from other donors' samples. The CDR3 region is CASSLRQGGRRGYTF. The CDR3 nucleotides are TGTGCCAGCAGCTTGAGACAGGGCGGACGTAGAGGCTACACCTTC.